The rows below give T cell receptor beta chains drawn from one sample of a study of T cell responses to AZD1222 COVID-19 vaccine. The table came from immunoSEQ multiplex PCR; TCRdb's copy has only in-frame clones and leaves some out. The profile shows roughly 100,000 clones, roughly 87% of them singletons. The material sequenced was peripheral blood, taken 28 days after the second AZD1222 dose. The receptors were sampled from an adult who received the AZD1222 COVID-19 vaccine. Both conserved end residues are part of each CDR3. D genes are given only for firm matches. Rows may omit the clone size; those that give it use once, few, many or a size class.

J gene,V gene,D gene,clone size,CDR3 DNA,CDR3 protein
TRBJ2-2,TRBV9,TRBD1,NA,TGTGCCAGCAGCGCCGGGACAGGGGGCAACACCGGGGAGCTGTTTTTT,CASSAGTGGNTGELFF
TRBJ1-4,TRBV27,NA,NA,TGTGCCAGCAGCAACCAGGCAGTAACGGCAACTAATGAAAAACTGTTTTTT,CASSNQAVTATNEKLFF
TRBJ1-1,TRBV7-2,NA,medium-sized,TGTGCCAGCAGCTACAAGATCATGAACACTGAAGCTTTCTTT,CASSYKIMNTEAFF
TRBJ2-7,TRBV6-5,TRBD2,NA,TGTGCCAGTACATCGGTTTGGGGGGGGTCCTACGAGCAGTACTTC,CASTSVWGGSYEQYF
TRBJ2-4,TRBV7-9,NA,NA,TGTGCCAGCAGCTTAGGGGGGAAGGACATTCAGTACTTC,CASSLGGKDIQYF
TRBJ2-1,TRBV9,TRBD1,NA,TGTGCCAGCAGCGTAGACAGGGGCTCCTACAATGAGCAGTTCTTC,CASSVDRGSYNEQFF
TRBJ2-3,TRBV9,NA,NA,TGTGCCAGCAGCGTAGCGACAGCTAGCACAGATACGCAGTATTTT,CASSVATASTDTQYF
TRBJ2-7,TRBV29-1,NA,NA,TGCAGCGTCGAGAGAGGGATGAAAAACGAGCAGTACTTC,CSVERGMKNEQYF
TRBJ1-1,TRBV9,NA,NA,TGTGCCAGCGCGTCCAGCCCGAACACTGAAGCTTTCTTT,CASASSPNTEAFF
TRBJ2-7,TRBV4-1,NA,NA,TGCGCCAGCAGCCAGAGCCCGACAGGAGCCCCCTACGAGCAGTACTTC,CASSQSPTGAPYEQYF
TRBJ1-1,TRBV7-8,TRBD1,NA,TGTGCCAGCAGCTTAGAGTGGGGACAGGGGAAATCTGAAGCTTTCTTT,CASSLEWGQGKSEAFF
TRBJ1-3,TRBV5-4,NA,NA,TGTGCCAGCAGCGCCGCGCGGGCGAACACCATATATTTT,CASSAARANTIYF
TRBJ1-6,TRBV4-1,TRBD1,NA,TGCGCCAGCAGCCAAGGAGGGGACAGTGATAATTCACCCCTCCACTTT,CASSQGGDSDNSPLHF
TRBJ1-6,TRBV4-1,TRBD1,NA,TGCGCCAGCAGCCAAGCACTTGGACAGGGCAAAAATTCACCCCTCCACTTT,CASSQALGQGKNSPLHF
TRBJ1-6,TRBV19,NA,NA,TGTGCCAGTAGTACGGACACCCCTAGTTCACCCCTCCACTTT,CASSTDTPSSPLHF
TRBJ1-2,TRBV5-8,TRBD1,NA,TGTGCCAGCAGCTCCCACGACAGGGTTTGGTATGGCTACACCTTC,CASSSHDRVWYGYTF
TRBJ1-1,TRBV7-2,NA,once,TGTGCCAGCAGCTTAATGGCAGTGAGCACTGAAGCTTTCTTT,CASSLMAVSTEAFF
TRBJ2-6,TRBV18,TRBD2,NA,TGTGCCAGCTCACCCGGACTAGCGGGTATAGCTGGGGCCAACGTCCTGACTTTC,CASSPGLAGIAGANVLTF
TRBJ2-7,TRBV4-1,NA,NA,TGCGCCAGCAGCGAACCCGGGACGGGTACCTACGAGCAGTACTTC,CASSEPGTGTYEQYF
TRBJ1-2,TRBV5-6,TRBD1,NA,TGTGCCAGCAGCCGAAAACCGGGACAGGGGACCCATGGCTACACCTTC,CASSRKPGQGTHGYTF
TRBJ1-2,TRBV2,TRBD1,NA,TGTGCCAGCAGTTCCGGGACAGGGAACTATGGCTACACCTTC,CASSSGTGNYGYTF
TRBJ1-2,TRBV4-3,NA,NA,TGCGCCAGCAGCCAAGGCGAAGCCAACTATGGCTACACCTTC,CASSQGEANYGYTF
TRBJ1-2,TRBV14,NA,NA,TGTGCCAGCAGCCAAGGACAGAACTATGGCTACACCTTC,CASSQGQNYGYTF
TRBJ1-1,TRBV5-6,NA,once,TGTGCCAGCAGCTCCGGGGCTGAAGCTTTCTTT,CASSSGAEAFF
TRBJ1-2,TRBV6-2/TRBV6-3,NA,NA,TGTGCCAGCAGTTACCCAGGGTTGGGCTACACCTTC,CASSYPGLGYTF
TRBJ2-1,TRBV5-4,NA,NA,TGTGCCAGCAGCCAGACTAGGAACAATGAGCAGTTCTTC,CASSQTRNNEQFF
TRBJ2-3,TRBV4-3,NA,NA,TGCGCCAGCAGCCAACGACCTTGGGGTCAAAATACGCAGTATTTT,CASSQRPWGQNTQYF
TRBJ1-2,TRBV7-2,NA,NA,TGTGCCAGCAGCTTAGCGCGGGCAGGATACCAAACCGATGATGGCTACACCTTC,CASSLARAGYQTDDGYTF
TRBJ2-7,TRBV4-3,TRBD1,NA,TGCGCCAGCAGCCAAGACCTCAGGGGGAATTCCTACGAGCAGTACTTC,CASSQDLRGNSYEQYF
TRBJ2-1,TRBV19,TRBD2,NA,TGTGCCAGTAGTATTGGGGGGGTTGGTGAGCAGTTCTTC,CASSIGGVGEQFF
TRBJ2-1,TRBV5-1,TRBD2,NA,TGCGCCAGCAGGGTGAGCGGGGGGCAAAACAATGAGCAGTTCTTC,CASRVSGGQNNEQFF
TRBJ2-1,TRBV19,NA,NA,TGTGCCAGTAGTATATATGAGGCCACCTCCTACAATGAGCAGTTCTTC,CASSIYEATSYNEQFF
TRBJ1-5,TRBV3-1/TRBV3-2,NA,once,TGTGCCAGCAGCCAAGGATTGGCAGGGCCCCAGCATTTT,CASSQGLAGPQHF
TRBJ1-5,TRBV7-8,NA,NA,TGTGCCAGCAGAAGGGAGGGTCAGCCCCAGCATTTT,CASRREGQPQHF
TRBJ1-5,TRBV7-2,NA,NA,TGTGCCACCCGCCTTGGGTTGGGGAATCAGCCCCAGCATTTT,CATRLGLGNQPQHF
TRBJ1-1,TRBV30,NA,NA,TGTGCCTGGAGCACAAACAGAGGGTCCACTGAAGCTTTCTTT,CAWSTNRGSTEAFF
TRBJ2-7,TRBV5-5,NA,NA,TGTGCCAGCAGCCAACTAAGTCCTGCCTACGAGCAGTACTTC,CASSQLSPAYEQYF
TRBJ2-1,TRBV7-9,TRBD1,NA,TGTGCCAGCAGCTCCGGGACAGGGATATACAATGAGCAGTTCTTC,CASSSGTGIYNEQFF
TRBJ2-3,TRBV30,NA,NA,TGTGCCTGGAGTGTAAGTCCGGGAGATACGCAGTATTTT,CAWSVSPGDTQYF
TRBJ1-5,TRBV4-1,NA,few,TGCGCCAGCAGCCAAGTTAGGGGGAGGGGGAATCAGCCCCAGCATTTT,CASSQVRGRGNQPQHF
TRBJ2-1,TRBV7-9,TRBD2,few,TGTGCCAGCAGCTTAACTAGCGGGGTCGATGAGCAGTTCTTC,CASSLTSGVDEQFF
TRBJ2-5,TRBV18,TRBD2,NA,TGTGCCAGCTCACCAACTAGCGGGGTAGAGACCCAGTACTTC,CASSPTSGVETQYF
TRBJ1-4,TRBV7-9,NA,NA,TGTGCCAGCAGCTTAGTGTCTGGGATTAAAAAACTGTTTTTT,CASSLVSGIKKLFF
TRBJ1-2,TRBV7-9,TRBD1,NA,TGTGCCAGCAGCTTAGGGGGGACAGGGGGCTTTGGCTACACCTTC,CASSLGGTGGFGYTF
TRBJ1-4,TRBV25-1,NA,NA,TGTGCCAGCAGTGGAGCGACAACTAATGAAAAACTGTTTTTT,CASSGATTNEKLFF
TRBJ1-4,TRBV7-6,TRBD1,NA,TGTGCCAGCAGCCTGACCGGGACAGGGAAAGAAAAACTGTTTTTT,CASSLTGTGKEKLFF
TRBJ1-4,TRBV19,NA,NA,TGTGCCAGCTCTAATCCCGGGACGGCTATAGAAAAACTGTTTTTT,CASSNPGTAIEKLFF
TRBJ1-1,TRBV12-1,NA,NA,TGTGCCAGCAGCCGACGAAGGGGGCAGGAAGACACTGAAGCTTTCTTT,CASSRRRGQEDTEAFF
TRBJ2-4,TRBV12-3/TRBV12-4,NA,NA,TGTGCCAGCAGTCTCCCTCCGGGCAACATTCAGTACTTC,CASSLPPGNIQYF
TRBJ1-2,TRBV3-1/TRBV3-2,NA,NA,TGTGCCAGCAGCCAAGATAGGAACAGGGTCTATGGCTACACCTTC,CASSQDRNRVYGYTF
TRBJ1-5,TRBV7-9,NA,NA,TGTGCCAGCAGCCCAGGGACACCTTATAGCAATCAGCCCCAGCATTTT,CASSPGTPYSNQPQHF
TRBJ2-7,TRBV6-6,NA,NA,TGTGCCAGCAGTTACTCACAAGTTTCCGAGCAGTACTTC,CASSYSQVSEQYF
TRBJ1-6,TRBV24-1,NA,NA,TGTGCCACCAGTCCCTTGCGGGGGGCGAGTTCACCCCTCCACTTT,CATSPLRGASSPLHF
TRBJ2-7,TRBV7-3,TRBD1,NA,TGTGCCAGCAGGTCCGGGACAGGGTCCTACGAGCAGTACTTC,CASRSGTGSYEQYF
TRBJ2-2,TRBV7-3,TRBD2,NA,TGTGCCAGCAGCTCGCGGGGGGGCCCGACCGGGGAGCTGTTTTTT,CASSSRGGPTGELFF
TRBJ1-2,TRBV11-1,NA,NA,TGTGCCAGCAGCTTACGACAGGCAGGCGGCTACACCTTC,CASSLRQAGGYTF
TRBJ2-3,TRBV9,NA,NA,TGTGCCAGCAGCCCACGCACAGATACGCAGTATTTT,CASSPRTDTQYF